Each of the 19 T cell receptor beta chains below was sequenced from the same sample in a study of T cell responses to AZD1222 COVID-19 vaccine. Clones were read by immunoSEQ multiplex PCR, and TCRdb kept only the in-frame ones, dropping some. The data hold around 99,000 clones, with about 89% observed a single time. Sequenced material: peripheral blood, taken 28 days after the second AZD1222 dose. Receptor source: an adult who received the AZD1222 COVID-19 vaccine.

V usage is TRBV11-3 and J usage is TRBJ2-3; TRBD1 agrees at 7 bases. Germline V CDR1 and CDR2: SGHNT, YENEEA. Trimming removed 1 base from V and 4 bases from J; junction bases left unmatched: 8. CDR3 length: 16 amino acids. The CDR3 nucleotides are TGTGCCAGCAGCTTAGGACAGGGTGGTCGGGCAGATACGCAGTATTTT. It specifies CASSLGQGGRADTQYF.

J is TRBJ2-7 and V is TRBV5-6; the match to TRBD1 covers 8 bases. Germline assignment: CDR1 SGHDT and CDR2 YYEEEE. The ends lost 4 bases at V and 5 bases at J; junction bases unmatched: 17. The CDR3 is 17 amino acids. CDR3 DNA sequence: TGTGCCAGCAGCCTCTCGAGGACAGGGATACGTGGTAACGAGCAGTACTTC. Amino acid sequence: CASSLSRTGIRGNEQYF.

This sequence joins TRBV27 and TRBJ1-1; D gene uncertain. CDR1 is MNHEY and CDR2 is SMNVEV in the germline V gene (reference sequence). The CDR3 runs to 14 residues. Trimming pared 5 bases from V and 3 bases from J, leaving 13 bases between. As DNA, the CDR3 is TGTGCCAGCAGTCGCCCCCGGACGGACACTGAAGCTTTCTTT. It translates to CASSRPRTDTEAFF.

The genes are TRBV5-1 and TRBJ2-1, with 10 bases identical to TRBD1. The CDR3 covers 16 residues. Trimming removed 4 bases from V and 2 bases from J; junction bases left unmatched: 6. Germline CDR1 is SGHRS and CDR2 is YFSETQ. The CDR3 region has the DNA TGCGCCAGCAGCACCGCCGGGACAGGGGCCTACAATGAGCAGTTCTTC. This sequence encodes CASSTAGTGAYNEQFF.

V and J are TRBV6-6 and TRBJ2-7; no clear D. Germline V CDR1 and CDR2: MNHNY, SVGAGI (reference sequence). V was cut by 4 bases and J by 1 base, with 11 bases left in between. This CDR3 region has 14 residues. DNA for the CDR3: TGTGCCAGCAGTTGGCTCGACCCGTCCTACGAGCAGTACTTC. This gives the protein CASSWLDPSYEQYF.

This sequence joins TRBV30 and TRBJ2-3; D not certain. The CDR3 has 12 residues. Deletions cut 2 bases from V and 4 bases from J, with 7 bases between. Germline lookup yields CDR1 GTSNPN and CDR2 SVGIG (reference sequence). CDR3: CAWSPGPDTQYF. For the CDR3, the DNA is TGTGCCTGGAGTCCTGGCCCAGATACGCAGTATTTT.

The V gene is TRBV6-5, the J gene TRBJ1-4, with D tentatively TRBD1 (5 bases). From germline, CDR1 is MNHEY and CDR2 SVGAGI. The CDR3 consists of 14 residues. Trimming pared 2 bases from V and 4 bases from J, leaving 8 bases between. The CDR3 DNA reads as TGTGCCAGCAGTTACGGGGGAAGTAATGAAAAACTGTTTTTT. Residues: CASSYGGSNEKLFF.

CDR3 sequence (DNA): TGTGCCAGCAGCAAAGGGGTTCGGCCTAGCGGGAGGGGGGAGCAGTACTTC. It is translated as CASSKGVRPSGRGEQYF. This chain uses TRBV21-1 with TRBJ2-7; the D segment call TRBD2 is taken from the table without a DNA check. TRBV21-1 is a known pseudogene. The length of the CDR3 is 17 residues.

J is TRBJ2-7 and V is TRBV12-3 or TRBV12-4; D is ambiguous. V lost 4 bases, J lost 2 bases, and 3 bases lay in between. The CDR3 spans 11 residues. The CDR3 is CASSSAYEQYF. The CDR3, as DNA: TGTGCCAGCAGTTCGGCCTACGAGCAGTACTTC.

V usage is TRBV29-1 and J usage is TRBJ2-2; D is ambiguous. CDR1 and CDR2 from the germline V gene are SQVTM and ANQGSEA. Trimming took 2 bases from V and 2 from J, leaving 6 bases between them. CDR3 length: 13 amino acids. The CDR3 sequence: CSVESPNTGELFF. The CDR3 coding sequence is TGCAGCGTTGAATCTCCTAACACCGGGGAGCTGTTTTTT.

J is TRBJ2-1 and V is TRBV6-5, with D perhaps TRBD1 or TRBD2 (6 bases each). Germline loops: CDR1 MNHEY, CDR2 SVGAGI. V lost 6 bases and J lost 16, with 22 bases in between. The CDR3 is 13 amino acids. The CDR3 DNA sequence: TGTGCCAGCAGGGAGGGGGGAGCTCGTAGTTTCTTCTTC. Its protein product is CASREGGARSFFF.

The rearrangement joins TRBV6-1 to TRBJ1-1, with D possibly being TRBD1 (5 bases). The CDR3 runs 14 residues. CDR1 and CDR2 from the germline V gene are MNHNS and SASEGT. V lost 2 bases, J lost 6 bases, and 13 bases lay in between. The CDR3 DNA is TGTGCCAGCAGTGAATTGGGGACGACCCCTGAAGCTTTCTTT. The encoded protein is CASSELGTTPEAFF.

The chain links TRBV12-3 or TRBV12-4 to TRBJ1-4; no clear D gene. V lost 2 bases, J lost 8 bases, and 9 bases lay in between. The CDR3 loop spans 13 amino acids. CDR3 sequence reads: CASSLTSREKLFF. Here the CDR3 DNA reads TGTGCCAGCAGTTTAACGAGTAGGGAAAAACTGTTTTTT.

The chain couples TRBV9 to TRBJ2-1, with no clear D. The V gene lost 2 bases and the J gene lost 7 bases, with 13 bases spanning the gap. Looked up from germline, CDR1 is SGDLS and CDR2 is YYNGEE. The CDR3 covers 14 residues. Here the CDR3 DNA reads TGTGCCAGCAGCGTTTCCTCGACTGGGAATGAGCAGTTCTTC. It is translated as CASSVSSTGNEQFF.

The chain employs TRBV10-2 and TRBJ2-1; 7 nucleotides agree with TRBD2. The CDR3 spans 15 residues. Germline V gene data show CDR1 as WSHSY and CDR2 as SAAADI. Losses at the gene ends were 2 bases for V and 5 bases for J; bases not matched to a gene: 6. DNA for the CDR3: TGCGCCAGCAGTGAGCCAAGTGGGGGGGACAATGAGCAGTTCTTC. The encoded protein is CASSEPSGGDNEQFF.

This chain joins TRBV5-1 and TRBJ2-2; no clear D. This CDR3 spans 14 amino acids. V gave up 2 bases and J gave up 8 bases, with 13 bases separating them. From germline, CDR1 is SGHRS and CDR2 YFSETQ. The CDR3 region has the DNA TGCGCCAGCAGCTTCTTTGTGGGTGGAGGGGAGCTGTTTTTT. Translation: CASSFFVGGGELFF. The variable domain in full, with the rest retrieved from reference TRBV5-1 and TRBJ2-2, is KAGVTQTPRYLIKTRGQQVTLSCSPISGHRSVSWYQQTPGQGLQFLFEYFSETQRNKGNFPGRFSGRQFSNSRSEMNVSTLELGDSALYLCASSFFVGGGELFFGEGSRLTVL.

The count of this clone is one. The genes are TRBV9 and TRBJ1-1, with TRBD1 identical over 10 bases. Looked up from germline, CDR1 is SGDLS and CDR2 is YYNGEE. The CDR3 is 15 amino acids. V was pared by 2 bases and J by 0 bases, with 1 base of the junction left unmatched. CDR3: CASSVGQGMNTEAFF. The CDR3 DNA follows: TGTGCCAGCAGCGTGGGACAGGGGATGAACACTGAAGCTTTCTTT.

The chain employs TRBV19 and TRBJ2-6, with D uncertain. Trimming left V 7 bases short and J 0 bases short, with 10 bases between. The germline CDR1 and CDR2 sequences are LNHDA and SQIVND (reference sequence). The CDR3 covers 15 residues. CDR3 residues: CASMIPSSGANVLTF. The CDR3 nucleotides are TGTGCCAGTATGATTCCTAGCTCTGGGGCCAACGTCCTGACTTTC.

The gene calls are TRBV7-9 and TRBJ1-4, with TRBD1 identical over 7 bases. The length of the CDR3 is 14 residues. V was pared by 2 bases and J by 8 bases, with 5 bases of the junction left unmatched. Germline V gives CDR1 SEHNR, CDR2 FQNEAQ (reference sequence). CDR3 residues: CASSLSQGQEKLFF. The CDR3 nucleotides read TGTGCCAGCAGCTTATCACAGGGACAGGAAAAACTGTTTTTT.